These T cell receptor beta chains were read from a single sample in a study of Ad26.COV2.S vaccination and SARS-CoV-2 variants. Libraries were prepared by immunoSEQ multiplex PCR; TCRdb keeps only in-frame clonotypes and omits some of them. The table shows a few hundred thousand clones, with 75% to 90% occurring only once. The material sequenced was peripheral blood, taken in a trial of Ad26.COV2.S vaccine versus placebo. The receptor set was obtained from a person between 18 and 65 years old who received the Ad26.COV2.S COVID-19 vaccine or a placebo. Each CDR3 is given with its conserved first and last residue. D genes are given only for firm matches. The listing skips clone size in some rows; elsewhere it reads once, few, many or a size class.

clone_size j_call v_call d_call cdr3_aa cdr3_nt
. TRBJ2-7 TRBV5-4 . CASSLGGFRGNNEQYF TGTGCCAGCAGCTTGGGAGGATTTAGAGGAAATAACGAGCAGTACTTC
. TRBJ2-2 TRBV29-1 TRBD2 CSAGLAGHTGELFF TGCAGCGCCGGACTAGCGGGACACACCGGGGAGCTGTTTTTT
few TRBJ2-7 TRBV6-5 . CASSYLGKPVYEQYF TGTGCCAGCAGTTACCTTGGGAAACCCGTCTACGAGCAGTACTTC
. TRBJ1-5 TRBV3-1/TRBV3-2 . CASSQDIGGNQPQHF TGTGCCAGCAGCCAAGATATAGGGGGCAATCAGCCCCAGCATTTT
. TRBJ2-3 TRBV10-3 . CAISESTEPHTQYF TGTGCCATCAGTGAGTCGACTGAACCGCATACGCAGTATTTT
. TRBJ1-2 TRBV6-5 . CASNPRGGPPYGYTF TGTGCCAGCAACCCGAGGGGGGGACCTCCTTATGGCTACACCTTC
. TRBJ2-1 TRBV5-4 TRBD2 CASSFWTSNEQFF TGTGCCAGCAGCTTTTGGACTAGCAATGAGCAGTTCTTC
. TRBJ1-2 TRBV5-1 TRBD1 CASSLRTGGADYGYTF TGCGCCAGCAGCTTACGGACAGGGGGCGCGGACTATGGCTACACCTTC
. TRBJ2-2 TRBV5-1 TRBD2 CASSSRVAGGTGELFF TGCGCCAGCAGCTCCCGCGTAGCGGGAGGTACCGGGGAGCTGTTTTTT
. TRBJ2-1 TRBV5-6 TRBD1 CASSKETGTGYYNEQFF TGTGCCAGCAGCAAAGAAACCGGGACAGGGTACTACAATGAGCAGTTCTTC
. TRBJ1-1 TRBV29-1 . CSVDPPGQLEAFF TGCAGCGTCGACCCGCCGGGACAACTAGAAGCTTTCTTT
. TRBJ2-2 TRBV9 . CASSVVVRPGSGELFF TGTGCCAGCAGCGTAGTCGTTCGCCCTGGGTCCGGGGAGCTGTTTTTT
few TRBJ1-1 TRBV4-1 . CASSQDGYTTTEAFF TGCGCCAGCAGCCAAGATGGGTACACCACTACTGAAGCTTTCTTT
. TRBJ2-1 TRBV30 TRBD2 CAWSVGGNNEQFF TGTGCCTGGAGTGTGGGAGGGAACAATGAGCAGTTCTTC
. TRBJ1-1 TRBV4-3 . CASSQDQPANTEAFF TGCGCCAGCAGCCAAGATCAGCCTGCGAACACTGAAGCTTTCTTT
. TRBJ2-5 TRBV11-2 TRBD2 CASSQGTSGIGETQYF TGTGCCAGCAGCCAAGGGACTAGCGGGATAGGTGAGACCCAGTACTTC
. TRBJ1-2 TRBV2 TRBD1 CASSGQGPAVGGGYTF TGTGCCAGCAGCGGACAGGGGCCTGCCGTGGGAGGAGGCTACACCTTC
. TRBJ2-1 TRBV11-1 . CASSRRPYNEQFF TGTGCCAGCAGCCGGCGGCCGTACAATGAGCAGTTCTTC
. TRBJ2-7 TRBV5-1 TRBD2 CASGRERGEQYF TGCGCCAGCGGGCGGGAGAGGGGCGAGCAGTACTTC
. TRBJ2-3 TRBV6-4 TRBD1 CASSVETGSTDTQYF TGTGCCAGCAGTGTCGAGACAGGGAGTACAGATACGCAGTATTTT
. TRBJ1-1 TRBV12-3/TRBV12-4 . CASKSTGPSEAFF TGTGCCAGCAAATCGACGGGGCCAAGTGAAGCTTTCTTT
. TRBJ2-7 TRBV3-1/TRBV3-2 TRBD1 CASSPWDRGGSYEQYF TGTGCCAGCAGCCCCTGGGACAGGGGAGGTTCCTACGAGCAGTACTTC
. TRBJ1-2 TRBV25-1 TRBD1 CASSPVGQGNLGYTF TGTGCCAGCAGTCCGGTGGGACAGGGTAATCTTGGCTACACCTTC
. TRBJ2-7 TRBV11-1 . CASSSGPGQYYEQYF TGTGCCAGCAGCTCGGGCCCAGGACAGTATTACGAGCAGTACTTC
. TRBJ2-3 TRBV5-4 . CASSLWGPISTDTQYF TGTGCCAGCAGCTTGTGGGGCCCTATAAGCACAGATACGCAGTATTTT
. TRBJ2-5 TRBV5-1 TRBD1 CASSFGQGAGGTQYF TGCGCCAGCAGCTTCGGACAGGGGGCCGGAGGGACCCAGTACTTC
. TRBJ1-5 TRBV28 . CASSLGQIQPQHF TGTGCCAGCAGTTTAGGGCAGATTCAGCCCCAGCATTTT
. TRBJ2-3 TRBV24-1 TRBD1 CATSDLGQGSTQYF TGTGCCACCAGTGATTTGGGACAGGGATCTACGCAGTATTTT
. TRBJ1-1 TRBV19 . CASSYTGEGTEAFF TGTGCCAGTAGTTACACGGGGGAGGGCACTGAAGCTTTCTTT